The T cell receptor (beta chain) described here comes from a study of blood T cell repertoires in COVID-19. Whole-study context: Collection of acute and convalescent COVID-19 samples took place in the United States, Italy and Spain.

Per germline, CDR1 SEHNR and CDR2 FQNEAQ (reference sequence). Trimming cost V 0 bases and J 3 bases, with 8 bases left between them. This CDR3 has 15 residues. This clone was observed a handful of times. Sequenced by immunoSEQ multiplex PCR; TCRdb stores in-frame clones only, minus some. The sample gives 90,000 or so clones, 80% to 90% of which show up once; roughly 7.2% is in the top ten. This sequence was found in a man in his sixties with acute or convalescent COVID-19. This chain joins TRBV7-9 and TRBJ1-4; D is perhaps TRBD1 (5 bases). The material sequenced was peripheral blood. The CDR3 sequence: CASSLAPGANEKLFF. The CDR3 coding sequence is TGTGCCAGCAGCTTAGCGCCGGGGGCTAATGAAAAACTGTTTTTT.